This passage covers 18 T cell receptor beta chains from one sample sequenced in a study of shared clonotypes between healthy human individuals (dated by TCRdb to the early 2020s). For the CD8 naive samples, CD45RO-negative cells were positively selected for CCR7, yielding a CD45RA+CCR7+ population from which TemRA cells were excluded. Library preparation employed the immunoSEQ multiplex PCR assay. TCRdb carries this immuneACCESS record with in-frame sequences only. Its versions omit some clonotypes, under half of them owing to an unresolved V gene in the studies checked, with the rest unexplained. In all, the sample holds roughly 2.1 million clones, and around 93% of those were seen once. Around 1.7% of the sample rests with the top ten. The sequenced material came from naive CD8+ T cells from PBMCs. Taken with the paper, the label for cell subset or site translates to: CD45RA+CCR7+. These receptors all stem from a man aged 18-30 years in good health. Some clones in this sample may be carry-over from other donors' samples.

The chain recombines TRBV28 with TRBJ2-1; 7 nucleotides agree with TRBD2. After removal of 3 bases from V and 4 bases from J, the junction contained 6 bases not matched to a gene. From germline, CDR1 is MDHEN and CDR2 SYDVKM. The CDR3 length is 15 residues. The CDR3 DNA reads as TGTGCCAGCAGTTTCGTCTCTAGCGGATACAATGAGCAGTTCTTC. It yields the protein CASSFVSSGYNEQFF.

This clone was recorded once. The chain uses TRBV30 and TRBJ2-5; no definite D call. The J call is in doubt because the DNA end fits TRBJ2-7 better. The CDR3 is made up of 14 amino acids. The germline CDR1 and CDR2 sequences are GTSNPN and SVGIG (reference sequence). Here the CDR3 reads CAWSDSDKSYEQYF. As DNA, the CDR3 is TGTGCCTGGAGTGACAGCGATAAATCCTACGAGCAGTACTTC.

DNA of the CDR3: TGTGCCAGCAGCTTAGGGGGGACAGCAAGCCTCAACTATGGCTACACCTTC. Its protein product is CASSLGGTASLNYGYTF. The V gene is TRBV7-9, the J gene TRBJ1-2, with TRBD1 matching 7 bases. The CDR3 spans 17 residues. V was clipped by 1 base and J by 2 bases; unmatched bases: 10. Germline CDR1 and CDR2: SEHNR and FQNEAQ (reference sequence). Filled out from reference TRBV7-9 and TRBJ1-2, the complete variable domain reads DTGVSQNPRHKITKRGQNVTFRCDPISEHNRLYWYRQTLGQGPEFLTYFQNEAQLEKSRLLSDRFSAERPKGSFSTLEIQRTEQGDSAMYLCASSLGGTASLNYGYTFGSGTRLTVV.

The chain joins TRBV27 to TRBJ1-1; D possibly corresponds to TRBD1 (5 bases). Per the germline V gene, CDR1 is MNHEY and CDR2 is SMNVEV (reference sequence). CDR3 length: 15 amino acids. The V gene lost 2 bases and the J gene lost 1 base, with 11 bases spanning the gap. DNA for the CDR3: TGTGCCAGCAGTTTAACTGACGGGACGAACACTGAAGCTTTCTTT. Amino acid sequence: CASSLTDGTNTEAFF.

The chain uses TRBV13 and TRBJ2-5; the D gene is possibly TRBD1 (5 bases). CDR1 is PRHDT and CDR2 is FYEKMQ in the germline V gene (reference sequence). V was cut by 2 bases and J by 0 bases, with 10 bases left in between. This CDR3 is 15 amino acids long. CDR3 bases: TGTGCCAGCAGCTTATTCCTGGACAACCAAGAGACCCAGTACTTC. The encoded protein is CASSLFLDNQETQYF.

The chain joins TRBV6-5 to TRBJ1-2; 9 bases align to TRBD1. The germline gives CDR1 MNHEY, CDR2 SVGAGI. V trimming: 5 bases; J trimming: 6 bases; junction bases outside the gene matches: 4. The CDR3 runs 13 residues. The CDR3 protein is CASSRDRADGYTF. The CDR3 DNA sequence: TGTGCCAGCAGTAGGGACAGGGCGGATGGCTACACCTTC.

The chain uses TRBV30 and TRBJ1-2; D gene unclear. This CDR3 comprises 13 residues. Germline CDR1 reads GTSNPN; CDR2 reads SVGIG (reference sequence). V was cut by 1 base and J by 7 bases, with 13 bases left in between. CDR3 sequence reads: CAWSDLNNAGYTF. CDR3 DNA sequence: TGTGCCTGGAGTGACCTCAACAATGCTGGCTACACCTTC.

This chain joins TRBV19 and TRBJ2-7; 9 positions match TRBD2. This CDR3 is built from 16 residues. Trimming removed 0 bases from V and 6 bases from J; junction bases left unmatched: 9. Germline V CDR1 and CDR2: LNHDA, SQIVND (reference sequence). This chain's CDR3 is CASSIEAGGSPLEQYF. The CDR3 DNA is TGTGCCAGTAGTATAGAGGCGGGGGGGTCCCCTCTCGAGCAGTACTTC.

The chain employs TRBV28 and TRBJ2-1; tentative D call: TRBD1 (5 bases). V was cut by 5 bases and J by 7 bases, with 21 bases left in between. CDR1 is MDHEN, CDR2 SYDVKM, per germline. CDR3 length: 16 residues. CDR3 sequence: CASSPRWGGARNEQFF. CDR3 DNA sequence: TGTGCCAGCAGTCCTCGTTGGGGCGGAGCGAGGAATGAGCAGTTCTTC.

The chain has TRBV4-2 and TRBJ2-7, with D tentatively TRBD1 (5 bases). Trimming shortened V by 0 bases and J by 9 bases, and 21 bases separated the two germline ends. The CDR3 has 16 residues. Germline V gene lookup returns CDR1 LGHNA and CDR2 YNFKEQ. As DNA, the CDR3 is TGTGCCAGCAGCCAAGAAATCATTACAGTCCACGACAGGCAGTACTTC. It translates to CASSQEIITVHDRQYF.

This rearrangement joins TRBV7-9 to TRBJ2-5; 10 bases are a match to TRBD2. From germline, CDR1 is SEHNR and CDR2 FQNEAQ (reference sequence). The length of the CDR3 is 18 residues. J was trimmed by 2 bases and V by 5 bases; bases with no gene match: 14. The CDR3 here is CASSPSQQGTSVQETQYF. In nucleotides, the CDR3 is TGTGCCAGCAGCCCCAGTCAACAGGGGACTAGCGTTCAAGAGACCCAGTACTTC.

The chain combines TRBV27 with TRBJ2-1; 10 positions match TRBD1. Germline V gene sequence: CDR1 MNHEY, CDR2 SMNVEV (reference sequence). V shed 3 bases and J 7 bases; nucleotides not matched to a gene: 12. This CDR3 region has 17 residues. The CDR3 is CASSLFVGTGVWNEQFF. CDR3 coding DNA: TGTGCCAGCAGTTTGTTTGTCGGGACAGGGGTATGGAATGAGCAGTTCTTC.

This clone was seen a few times. The chain joins TRBV28 to TRBJ2-1; D is perhaps TRBD1 (6 bases). Trimming stripped 4 bases from V and 6 bases from J, with 10 bases between. Per the germline V gene, CDR1 is MDHEN and CDR2 is SYDVKM. This CDR3 region has 13 residues. The CDR3 loop reads CASSSTGFNEQFF. The CDR3 bases are TGTGCCAGCAGTTCTACAGGGTTCAATGAGCAGTTCTTC. The complete variable domain, with remaining parts taken from reference TRBV28 and TRBJ2-1, reads DVKVTQSSRYLVKRTGEKVFLECVQDMDHENMFWYRQDPGLGLRLIYFSYDVKMKEKGDIPEGYSVSREKKERFSLILESASTNQTSMYLCASSSTGFNEQFFGPGTRLTVL.

V is TRBV5-5 and J is TRBJ2-7; a possible D gene is TRBD1 (6 bases). The CDR3 loop spans 15 amino acids. V lost 2 bases, J lost 6 bases, and 18 bases lay in between. Germline V gene sequence: CDR1 SGHKS, CDR2 YYEKEE (reference sequence). CDR3 amino acids: CASSLQGIRLSEQYF. The DNA for the CDR3 is TGTGCCAGCAGCTTACAGGGAATTCGACTGTCCGAGCAGTACTTC.

The rearrangement joins TRBV10-2 to TRBJ2-5; D is perhaps TRBD1 or TRBD2 (5 bases each). The CDR3 sequence is 16 residues long. From germline, CDR1 is WSHSY and CDR2 SAAADI. Trimming took 2 bases from V and 5 from J, leaving 18 bases between them. CDR3 sequence: CASSETGTQVWETQYF. The DNA for the CDR3 is TGCGCCAGCAGTGAGACCGGGACGCAAGTGTGGGAGACCCAGTACTTC.

The CDR3 reads CASSRSGKVGELFF. CDR3 nucleotide sequence: TGCGCCAGCAGCCGCAGCGGTAAAGTCGGGGAGCTGTTTTTT. V usage is TRBV4-3 and J usage is TRBJ2-2; D is perhaps TRBD2 (5 bases). Looked up from germline, CDR1 is LGHNA and CDR2 is YSLEER. There are 14 residues in the CDR3. Trimming pared 4 bases from V and 7 bases from J, leaving 13 bases between.

The chain recombines TRBV27 with TRBJ1-5, with D maybe TRBD1 (6 bases). Germline CDR1 and CDR2: MNHEY and SMNVEV (reference sequence). Trimming pared 7 bases from V and 11 bases from J, leaving 18 bases between. The CDR3 runs to 13 residues. CDR3 in amino acids: CASNAVQGGSQHF. The CDR3 nucleotides read TGTGCCAGCAACGCGGTACAGGGTGGGTCCCAGCATTTT.

The chain couples TRBV7-7 to TRBJ2-7; D gene ambiguous. Germline loops: CDR1 SSHAT, CDR2 FNYEAQ (reference sequence). The CDR3 contains 13 residues. For the CDR3, the DNA is TGTGCTAGTCTTGGCCTAATCGGCCACGAGCAGTACTTC. Encoded protein: CASLGLIGHEQYF.